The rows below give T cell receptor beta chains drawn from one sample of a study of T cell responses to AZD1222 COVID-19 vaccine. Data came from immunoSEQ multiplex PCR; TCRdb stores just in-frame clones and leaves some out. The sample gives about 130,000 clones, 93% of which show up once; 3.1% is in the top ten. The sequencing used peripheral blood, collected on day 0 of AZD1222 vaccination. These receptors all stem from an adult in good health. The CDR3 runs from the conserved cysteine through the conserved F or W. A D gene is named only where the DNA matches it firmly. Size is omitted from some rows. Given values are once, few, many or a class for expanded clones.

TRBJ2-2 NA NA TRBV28 TGTGCCAGCAGCCTTTCCACTTCTGGGCTGAACACCGGGGAGCTGTTTTTT CASSLSTSGLNTGELFF
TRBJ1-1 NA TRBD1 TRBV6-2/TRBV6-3 TGTGCCAGCAGTACCGCCGGGACAGGGGGTCGTGAAGCTTTCTTT CASSTAGTGGREAFF
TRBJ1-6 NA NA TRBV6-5 TGTGCCAGCAGTCCCTCCTCACCTCCACCCCTCCACTTT CASSPSSPPPLHF
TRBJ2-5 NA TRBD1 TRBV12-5 TGTGCTAGTGGTTTGAACAGGGGGGAGACCCAGTACTTC CASGLNRGETQYF
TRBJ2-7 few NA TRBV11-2 TGTGCCAGCAGCTTAGATGAGGGAGTATCCTACGAGCAGTACTTC CASSLDEGVSYEQYF
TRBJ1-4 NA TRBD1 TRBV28 TGTGCCAGCAGAAAAGACAGGGAACGGCGAGAAAAACTGTTTTTT CASRKDRERREKLFF
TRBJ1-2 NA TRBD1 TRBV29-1 TGCAGCGTTCCAGCGGGCAGGGGGTCCGGCTACACCTTC CSVPAGRGSGYTF
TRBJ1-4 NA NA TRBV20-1 TGCAGTATAACGGGGCCTGAAAAACTGTTTTTT CSITGPEKLFF
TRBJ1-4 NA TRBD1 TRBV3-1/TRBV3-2 TGTGCCAGCAGCCAAGGAGGGGTGAGACAGGGAAACGAAAAACTGTTTTTT CASSQGGVRQGNEKLFF
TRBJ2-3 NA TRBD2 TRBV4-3 TGCGCCAGCGGAAAGACTAGCGGGAGTTCAGATACGCAGTATTTT CASGKTSGSSDTQYF
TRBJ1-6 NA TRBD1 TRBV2 TGTGCCAGCAGTGATAACAGGGGGAACGATTCACCCCTCCACTTT CASSDNRGNDSPLHF
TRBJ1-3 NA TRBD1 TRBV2 TGTGCCAGCAGTGAAGCGGACAGGGCTGGAAACACCATATATTTT CASSEADRAGNTIYF
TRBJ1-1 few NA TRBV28 TGTGCCAGCAGTTCGGGACGGGAGGCTTTCTTT CASSSGREAFF
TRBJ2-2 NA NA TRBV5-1 TGCGCCAGCAGCTTGTTTGAGCGGGTTAACTCCGGGGAGCTGTTTTTT CASSLFERVNSGELFF
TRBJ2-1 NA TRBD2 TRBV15 TGTGCCACCAGCAGAACGACTAGCGGGATCTACAATGAGCAGTTCTTC CATSRTTSGIYNEQFF
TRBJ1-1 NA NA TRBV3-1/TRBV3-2 TGTGCCAGCAGCCCGCGGGGGCAGGGAGCTGAAGCTTTCTTT CASSPRGQGAEAFF
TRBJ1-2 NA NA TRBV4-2 TGTGCCAGCAGCCAAGATCAGGTACCCCTTGGCTACACCTTC CASSQDQVPLGYTF
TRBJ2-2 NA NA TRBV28 TGTGCCAGCCAGGGTACTGGCACCGGGGAGCTGTTTTTT CASQGTGTGELFF
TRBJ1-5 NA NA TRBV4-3 TGCGCCAGCAGCCAAGAATCGGGGGGCCTTCAGCCCCAGCATTTT CASSQESGGLQPQHF
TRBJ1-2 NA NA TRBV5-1 NA CASSEEVANGTF
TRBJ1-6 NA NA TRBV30 TGTGCCTGGAGTCAGAGAGGGTGGCCCCTCCACTTT CAWSQRGWPLHF
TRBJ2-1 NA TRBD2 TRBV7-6 TGTGCCAGCAGCTTAGGACTAGCGGGCTACTCCTACAATGAGCAGTTCTTC CASSLGLAGYSYNEQFF
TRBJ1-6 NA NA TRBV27 TGTGCCAGCAGTTCACAGGGTAGAGGCTATAATTCACCCCTCCACTTT CASSSQGRGYNSPLHF
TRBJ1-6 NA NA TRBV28 TGTGCCAGCAGTCCGATCGGTTTATCCTATAATTCACCCCTCCACTTT CASSPIGLSYNSPLHF
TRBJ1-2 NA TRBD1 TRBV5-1 TGCGCCAGCAGCGTCGACAGGGAACGTGATGGCTACACCTTC CASSVDRERDGYTF
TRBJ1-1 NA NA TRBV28 TGTGCCAGCAGTCGACTACGAGGGGGAGGGACTGAAGCTTTCTTT CASSRLRGGGTEAFF
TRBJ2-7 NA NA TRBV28 TGTGCCAGCAGTTTACCGGGGTCCTACGAGCAGTACTTC CASSLPGSYEQYF
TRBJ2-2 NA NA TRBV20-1 TGCAGTGCTAGTAAGGGGCCCGGGGAGCTGTTTTTT CSASKGPGELFF
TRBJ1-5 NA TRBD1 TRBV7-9 TGTGCCAGCAGCCTGCAGGGACAGGGGGGCAATCAGCCCCAGCATTTT CASSLQGQGGNQPQHF
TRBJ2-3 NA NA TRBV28 TGTGCCAGCAGTTCTAGACCTGCTTTTGGTGCAGATACGCAGTATTTT CASSSRPAFGADTQYF
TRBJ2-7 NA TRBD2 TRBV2 TGTGCCAGCAGTGAAGATCTTCCTAGCGGGTCATCCTACGAGCAGTACTTC CASSEDLPSGSSYEQYF
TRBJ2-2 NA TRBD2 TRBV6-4 TGTGCCAGCAGTACATTAGCGGGAGCCGACACCGGGGAGCTGTTTTTT CASSTLAGADTGELFF
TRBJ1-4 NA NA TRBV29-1 TGCAGCGTTGGGGCCGCAACTAATGAAAAACTGTTTTTT CSVGAATNEKLFF
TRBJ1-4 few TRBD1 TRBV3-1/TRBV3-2 TGTGCCAGCAGCCGGGACAGGGTGGGAGTCTCAACTAATGAAAAACTGTTTTTT CASSRDRVGVSTNEKLFF
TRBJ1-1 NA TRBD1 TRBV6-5 TGTGCCAGCAGGACGGGACAGTATAACACTGAAGCTTTCTTT CASRTGQYNTEAFF
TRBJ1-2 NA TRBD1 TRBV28 TGTGCCAGCACCTTCGACAGGGCTTTAGGAGGCTACACCTTC CASTFDRALGGYTF
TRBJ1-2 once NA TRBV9 TGTGCCAGCAGCGTAGATCGGGTTAACTATGGCTACACCTTC CASSVDRVNYGYTF
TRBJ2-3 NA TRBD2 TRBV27 TGTGCCAGCAGTAAACTACGGGACTACCCGCCGGATACGCAGTATTTT CASSKLRDYPPDTQYF
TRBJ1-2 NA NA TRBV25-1 TGTGCCAGCAGTGAAGAGGGTGGCTACACCTTC CASSEEGGYTF
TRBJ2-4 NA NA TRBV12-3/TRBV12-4 TGTGCCAGCAGTCAGAAGAAAAACATTCAGTACTTC CASSQKKNIQYF
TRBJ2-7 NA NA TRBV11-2 TGTGCCAGCAGCCAGGACTTAGCTTCCTACGAGCAGTACTTC CASSQDLASYEQYF
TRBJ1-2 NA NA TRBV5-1 TGCGCCAGCAGCTTGGGGTCGTCGAGTGGCTACACCTTC CASSLGSSSGYTF